This T cell receptor beta chain was captured by sequencing in a study of blood T cell repertoires in COVID-19. Study summary: COVID-19 samples from acute and convalescent phases originated in the United States, Italy and Spain. Sample material is recorded as cDNA or gDNA derived from T cells, B-cell-depleted T cells, or PBMCs.

This CDR3 contains 17 residues. The ends were cut back, 0 bases at V and 6 bases at J, with 20 bases in the middle. CDR1 is SGHTA and CDR2 is FQGNSA in the germline V gene. As originally analysed: Estimation of nucleated cell counts was performed using reference gene primer amplification. The repertoire was sequenced with immunoSEQ multiplex PCR; TCRdb's copy has only in-frame clones and lacks some. Clonal size and the V and J genes are those of that table, whereas D and trimming came from the DNA. The sample yields approximately 300,000 clones, approximately 86% seen once. The receptor's source is a man aged 18 to 30 with active or convalescent COVID-19. The specimen sequenced was peripheral blood. This chain links TRBV7-2 with TRBJ1-2; D is possibly TRBD1 (5 bases). The CDR3: CASSLAPENQGVHGYTF. In DNA form, the CDR3 reads TGTGCCAGCAGCTTAGCACCGGAAAACCAGGGCGTACATGGCTACACCTTC.